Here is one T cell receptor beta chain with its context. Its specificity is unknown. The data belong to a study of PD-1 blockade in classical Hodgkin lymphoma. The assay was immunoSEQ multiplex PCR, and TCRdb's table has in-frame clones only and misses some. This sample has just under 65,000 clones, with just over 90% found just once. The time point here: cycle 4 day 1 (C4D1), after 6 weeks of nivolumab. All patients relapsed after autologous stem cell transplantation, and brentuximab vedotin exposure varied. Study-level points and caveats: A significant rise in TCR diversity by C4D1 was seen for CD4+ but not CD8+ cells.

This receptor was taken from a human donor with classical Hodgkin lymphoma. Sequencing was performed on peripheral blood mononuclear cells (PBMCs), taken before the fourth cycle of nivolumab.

The CDR3 region has the DNA TGTGCCAGCAGCCGCGACAGGGTGTACGAGCAGTACTTC. Translation: CASSRDRVYEQYF. The chain recombines TRBV6-6 with TRBJ2-7; 7 nucleotides agree with TRBD1. With V trimmed by 6 bases and J by 4 bases, 6 bases remained unmatched. The CDR3 loop spans 13 amino acids. The germline V gene encodes CDR1 MNHNY and CDR2 SVGAGI (reference sequence).